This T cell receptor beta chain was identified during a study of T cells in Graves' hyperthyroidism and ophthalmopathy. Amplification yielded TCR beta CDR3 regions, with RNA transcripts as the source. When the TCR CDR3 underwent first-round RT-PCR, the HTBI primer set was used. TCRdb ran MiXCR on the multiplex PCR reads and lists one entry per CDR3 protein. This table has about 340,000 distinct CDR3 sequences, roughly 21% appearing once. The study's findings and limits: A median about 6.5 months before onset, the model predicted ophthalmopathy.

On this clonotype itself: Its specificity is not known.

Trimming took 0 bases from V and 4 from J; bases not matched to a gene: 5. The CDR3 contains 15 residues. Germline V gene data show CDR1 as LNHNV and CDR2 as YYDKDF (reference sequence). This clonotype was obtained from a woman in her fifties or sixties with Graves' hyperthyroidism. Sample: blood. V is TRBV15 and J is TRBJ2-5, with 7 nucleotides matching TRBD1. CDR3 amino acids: CATSRDSGQRETQYF. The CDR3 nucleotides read TGTGCCACCAGCAGAGATTCGGGACAGAGAGAGACCCAGTACTTC.